What follows are 3 T cell receptor beta chains derived from one specimen sequenced in a study of T cell responses to AZD1222 COVID-19 vaccine. Profiled with immunoSEQ multiplex PCR; TCRdb holds only in-frame clones, not every one. The data hold more than 110,000 clones, with about 88% observed a single time. Sample: peripheral blood, taken 28 days after the second AZD1222 dose. These receptors all come from an adult who received the AZD1222 COVID-19 vaccine.

The rearrangement uses TRBV5-1 and TRBJ1-5; TRBD1 is a possible D gene (5 bases). Trimming took 1 base from V and 1 from J, leaving 18 bases between them. There are 18 residues in the CDR3. Germline V gene sequence: CDR1 SGHRS, CDR2 YFSETQ. The CDR3 here is CASSLWDRGWLSNQPQHF. CDR3 nucleotide sequence: TGCGCCAGCAGCTTGTGGGACCGTGGGTGGCTGAGCAATCAGCCCCAGCATTTT.

V gene TRBV6-6 combines with J gene TRBJ2-3; D is unclear. The germline V and J ends were trimmed by 7 bases and 0 bases, with 17 bases remaining between them. The CDR3 runs to 16 residues. Germline V gene sequence: CDR1 MNHNY, CDR2 SVGAGI (reference sequence). The CDR3 loop reads CASKVKTSTSTDTQYF. The CDR3, as DNA: TGTGCCAGCAAAGTAAAGACTTCTACTAGCACAGATACGCAGTATTTT.

The gene calls are TRBV5-1 and TRBJ2-2; D is perhaps TRBD1 (6 bases). The CDR3 has 16 residues. Trimming removed 5 bases from V and 0 bases from J, with 14 bases in between. Germline lookup yields CDR1 SGHRS and CDR2 YFSETQ. The CDR3 bases are TGCGCCAGCAGACCGACAGGACCCGCGAACACCGGGGAGCTGTTTTTT. It codes for CASRPTGPANTGELFF.